A selection of T cell receptor beta chains follows, all from one sample in a study of T cells after yellow fever vaccination. TCRdb reprocessed the 5' RACE reads via MiXCR and lists one record per CDR3 protein. The sample records around 320,000 distinct CDR3 sequences, less than 9.5% being singletons. The sequenced sample was CD4+ T cells sorted from PBMCs, obtained 5 days after the yellow fever booster vaccination. These receptors came from a man aged 18 to 30 who received the YFV17D yellow fever vaccine. CDR3s leave out the opening cysteine and the closing phenylalanine or tryptophan. Fields, in order: CDR3 protein, J gene, clone size, V gene. Clone size, where shown, is once, few, many, or a class for clones that have expanded.

CDR3aa: ASSLMGTQETQY
j_gene: TRBJ2-5
abundance: .
v_gene: TRBV7-3

CDR3aa: ASSLSTEAF
j_gene: TRBJ1-1
abundance: few
v_gene: TRBV25-1

CDR3aa: ASSLTIRGTETQY
j_gene: TRBJ2-5
abundance: few
v_gene: TRBV5-4

CDR3aa: ASSERPTNTGELF
j_gene: TRBJ2-2
abundance: many
v_gene: TRBV2

CDR3aa: ASSQLENTEAF
j_gene: TRBJ1-1
abundance: .
v_gene: TRBV4-2

CDR3aa: AWSGASQETQY
j_gene: TRBJ2-5
abundance: many
v_gene: TRBV30

CDR3aa: ASSEFTGELF
j_gene: TRBJ2-2
abundance: few
v_gene: TRBV2

CDR3aa: ASSLVAGEGYGYT
j_gene: TRBJ1-2
abundance: once
v_gene: TRBV5-1

CDR3aa: ASSFAGPLVEQY
j_gene: TRBJ2-7
abundance: .
v_gene: TRBV5-1

CDR3aa: ASSPRDFQETQY
j_gene: TRBJ2-5
abundance: few
v_gene: TRBV5-6

CDR3aa: ASSSRRGQYGYT
j_gene: TRBJ1-2
abundance: many
v_gene: TRBV12-3/TRBV12-4

CDR3aa: ASSPTVSDQPQH
j_gene: TRBJ1-5
abundance: .
v_gene: TRBV12-3/TRBV12-4

CDR3aa: ASSLSWEGDTQY
j_gene: TRBJ2-3
abundance: few
v_gene: TRBV7-9

CDR3aa: SARDAGTVGGYEQY
j_gene: TRBJ2-7
abundance: few
v_gene: TRBV20-1

CDR3aa: ASSFGPQPQH
j_gene: TRBJ1-5
abundance: .
v_gene: TRBV7-2

CDR3aa: ASSLLTAGGLGTGELF
j_gene: TRBJ2-2
abundance: many
v_gene: TRBV7-6

CDR3aa: ASSLEASGELF
j_gene: TRBJ2-2
abundance: many
v_gene: TRBV11-2

CDR3aa: ASSLSSTGELF
j_gene: TRBJ2-2
abundance: .
v_gene: TRBV7-3

CDR3aa: ASSLLGNGNTIY
j_gene: TRBJ1-3
abundance: many
v_gene: TRBV12-3/TRBV12-4

CDR3aa: ASSIDHPNTGELF
j_gene: TRBJ2-2
abundance: many
v_gene: TRBV4-1

CDR3aa: ASSDRTVGGRNEQF
j_gene: TRBJ2-1
abundance: few
v_gene: TRBV6-1

CDR3aa: ASSLNPDRNQPQH
j_gene: TRBJ1-5
abundance: .
v_gene: TRBV19

CDR3aa: ASSLGYPTYTEAF
j_gene: TRBJ1-1
abundance: few
v_gene: TRBV5-1

CDR3aa: APGGTGVLQPQH
j_gene: TRBJ1-5
abundance: few
v_gene: TRBV20-1

CDR3aa: ASSTTGAIQY
j_gene: TRBJ2-4
abundance: .
v_gene: TRBV7-2

CDR3aa: ASSLETPVQPQH
j_gene: TRBJ1-5
abundance: many
v_gene: TRBV12-3/TRBV12-4

CDR3aa: ASSLVTSERETQY
j_gene: TRBJ2-5
abundance: .
v_gene: TRBV7-2

CDR3aa: ASSSSGSDYEQY
j_gene: TRBJ2-7
abundance: .
v_gene: TRBV7-2

CDR3aa: ASSLGFYEQY
j_gene: TRBJ2-7
abundance: many
v_gene: TRBV7-2

CDR3aa: ASSEQGSVSAQH
j_gene: TRBJ1-5
abundance: .
v_gene: TRBV10-2

CDR3aa: ASSLVRGRTGELF
j_gene: TRBJ2-2
abundance: few
v_gene: TRBV11-2

CDR3aa: ASSYSTGVLAKNIQY
j_gene: TRBJ2-4
abundance: many
v_gene: TRBV6-6

CDR3aa: ASSLQVGSNEKLF
j_gene: TRBJ1-4
abundance: many
v_gene: TRBV12-3/TRBV12-4

CDR3aa: ASSSGQWNSPLH
j_gene: TRBJ1-6
abundance: many
v_gene: TRBV7-2

CDR3aa: ASSQVSGQETQY
j_gene: TRBJ2-5
abundance: few
v_gene: TRBV4-2

CDR3aa: ASSQDSGQSWPYEQY
j_gene: TRBJ2-7
abundance: many
v_gene: TRBV4-1

CDR3aa: ASRPTGWANQPQH
j_gene: TRBJ1-5
abundance: .
v_gene: TRBV27

CDR3aa: ASSPRARGAGYGYT
j_gene: TRBJ1-2
abundance: .
v_gene: TRBV7-2

CDR3aa: ASSQERVIVRGQF
j_gene: TRBJ2-1
abundance: few
v_gene: TRBV4-3

CDR3aa: ASSAIAGSTDTQY
j_gene: TRBJ2-3
abundance: many
v_gene: TRBV7-2

CDR3aa: SVATLAGGTDTQY
j_gene: TRBJ2-3
abundance: few
v_gene: TRBV29-1

CDR3aa: ASSLGLAGDETQY
j_gene: TRBJ2-5
abundance: .
v_gene: TRBV5-1

CDR3aa: AISESAAYNSPLH
j_gene: TRBJ1-6
abundance: many
v_gene: TRBV10-3

CDR3aa: ASSLQGLGSGVNTEAF
j_gene: TRBJ1-1
abundance: many
v_gene: TRBV5-1

CDR3aa: ASSSTTGTLQARL
j_gene: TRBJ2-1
abundance: .
v_gene: TRBV6-6

CDR3aa: ATSRGTGTTDTQY
j_gene: TRBJ2-3
abundance: .
v_gene: TRBV24-1

CDR3aa: ASRPDPTDTQY
j_gene: TRBJ2-3
abundance: few
v_gene: TRBV5-4

CDR3aa: ASSAPRLGYEQY
j_gene: TRBJ2-7
abundance: many
v_gene: TRBV10-2

CDR3aa: ASSPTDTYNEQF
j_gene: TRBJ2-1
abundance: .
v_gene: TRBV7-6